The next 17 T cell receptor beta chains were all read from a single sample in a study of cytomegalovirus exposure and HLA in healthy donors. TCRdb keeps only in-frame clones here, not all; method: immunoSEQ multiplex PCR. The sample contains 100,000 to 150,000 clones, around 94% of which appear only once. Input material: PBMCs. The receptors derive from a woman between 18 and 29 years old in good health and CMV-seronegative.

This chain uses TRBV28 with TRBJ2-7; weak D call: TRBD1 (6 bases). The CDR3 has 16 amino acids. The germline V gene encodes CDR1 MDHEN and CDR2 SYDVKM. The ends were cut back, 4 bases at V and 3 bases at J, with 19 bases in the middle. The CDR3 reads CASSSPHETGYYEQYF. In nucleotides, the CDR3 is TGTGCCAGCAGTTCACCCCATGAGACAGGTTACTACGAGCAGTACTTC.

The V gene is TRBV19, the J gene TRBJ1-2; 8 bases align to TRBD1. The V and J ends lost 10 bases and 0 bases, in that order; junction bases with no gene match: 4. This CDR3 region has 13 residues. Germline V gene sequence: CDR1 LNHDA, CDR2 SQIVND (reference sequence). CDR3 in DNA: TGTGCCACGCACAGGGGGTCTAACTATGGCTACACCTTC. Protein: CATHRGSNYGYTF.

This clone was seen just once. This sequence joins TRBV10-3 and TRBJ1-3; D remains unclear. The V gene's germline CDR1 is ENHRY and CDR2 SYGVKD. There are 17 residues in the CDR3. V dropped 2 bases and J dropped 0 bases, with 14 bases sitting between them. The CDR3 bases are TGTGCCATCAGTGAGAGGTCAAGCGGTATCTCTGGAAACACCATATATTTT. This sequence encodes CAISERSSGISGNTIYF.

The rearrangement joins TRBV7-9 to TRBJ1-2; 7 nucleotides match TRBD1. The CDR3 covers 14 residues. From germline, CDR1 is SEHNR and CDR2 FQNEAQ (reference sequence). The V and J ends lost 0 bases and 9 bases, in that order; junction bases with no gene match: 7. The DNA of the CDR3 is TGTGCCAGCAGCTTAGCGATCAACAGGGGAAGCTACACCTTC. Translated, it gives CASSLAINRGSYTF.

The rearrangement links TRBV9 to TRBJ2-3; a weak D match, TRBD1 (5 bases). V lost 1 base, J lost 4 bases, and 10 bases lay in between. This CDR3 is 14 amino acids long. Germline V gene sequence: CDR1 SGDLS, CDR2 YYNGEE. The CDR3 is CASSVSGNADTQYF. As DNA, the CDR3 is TGTGCCAGCAGCGTATCAGGGAATGCAGATACGCAGTATTTT.

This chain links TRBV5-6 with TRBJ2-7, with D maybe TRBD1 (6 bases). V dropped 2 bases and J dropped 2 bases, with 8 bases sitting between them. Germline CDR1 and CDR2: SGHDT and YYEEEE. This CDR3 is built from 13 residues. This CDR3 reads CASSFRDTYEQYF. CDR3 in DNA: TGTGCCAGCAGCTTCAGGGACACCTACGAGCAGTACTTC.

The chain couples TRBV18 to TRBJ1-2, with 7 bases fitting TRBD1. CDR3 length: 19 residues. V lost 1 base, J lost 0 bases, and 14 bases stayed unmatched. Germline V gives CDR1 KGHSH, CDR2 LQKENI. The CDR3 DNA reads TGTGCCAGCTCACCACAACCGACAGGGTTCTTACTGACTAACTATGGCTACACCTTC. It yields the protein CASSPQPTGFLLTNYGYTF.

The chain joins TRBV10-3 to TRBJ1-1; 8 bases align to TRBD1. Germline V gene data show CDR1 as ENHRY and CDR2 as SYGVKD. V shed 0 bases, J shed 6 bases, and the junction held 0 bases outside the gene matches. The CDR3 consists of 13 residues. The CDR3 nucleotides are TGTGCCATCAGTGAGTCGACAGGGGCTGAAGCTTTCTTT. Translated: CAISESTGAEAFF.

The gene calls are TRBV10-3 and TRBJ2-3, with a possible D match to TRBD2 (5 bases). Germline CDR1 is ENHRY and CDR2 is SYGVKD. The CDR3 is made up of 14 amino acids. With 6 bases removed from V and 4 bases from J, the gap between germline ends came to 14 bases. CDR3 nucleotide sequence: TGTGCCATCAGCCCCAGAGGGATGCCAGATACGCAGTATTTT. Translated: CAISPRGMPDTQYF.

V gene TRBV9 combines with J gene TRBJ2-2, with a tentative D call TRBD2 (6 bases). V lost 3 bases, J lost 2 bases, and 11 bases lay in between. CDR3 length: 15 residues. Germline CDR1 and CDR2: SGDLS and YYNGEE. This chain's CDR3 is CASSGSGSNTGELFF. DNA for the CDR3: TGTGCCAGCAGCGGTAGCGGATCTAACACCGGGGAGCTGTTTTTT. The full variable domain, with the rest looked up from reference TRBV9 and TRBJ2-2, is DSGVTQTPKHLITATGQRVTLRCSPRSGDLSVYWYQQSLDQGLQFLIQYYNGEERAKGNILERFSAQQFPDLHSELNLSSLELGDSALYFCASSGSGSNTGELFFGEGSRLTVL.

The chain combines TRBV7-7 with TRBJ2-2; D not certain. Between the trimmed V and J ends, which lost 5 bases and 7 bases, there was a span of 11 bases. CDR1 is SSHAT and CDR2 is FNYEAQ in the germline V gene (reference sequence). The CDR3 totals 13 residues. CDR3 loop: CASSPFRGGELFF. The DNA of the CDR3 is TGTGCCAGCAGCCCCTTCCGAGGCGGGGAGCTGTTTTTT.

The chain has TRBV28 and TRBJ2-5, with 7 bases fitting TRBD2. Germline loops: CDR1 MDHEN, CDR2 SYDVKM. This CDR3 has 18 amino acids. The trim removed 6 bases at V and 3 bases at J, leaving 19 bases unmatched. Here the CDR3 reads CASSLATGTIIEEETQYF. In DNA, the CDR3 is TGTGCCAGCAGCTTAGCTACCGGGACTATCATCGAGGAAGAGACCCAGTACTTC.

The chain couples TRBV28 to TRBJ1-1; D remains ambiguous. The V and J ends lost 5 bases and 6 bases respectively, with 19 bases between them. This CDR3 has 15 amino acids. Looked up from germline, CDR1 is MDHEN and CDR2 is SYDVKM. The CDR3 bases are TGTGCCAGCAGTCTCGCGGGGTTAGGCGTCCCTGAAGCTTTCTTT. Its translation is CASSLAGLGVPEAFF. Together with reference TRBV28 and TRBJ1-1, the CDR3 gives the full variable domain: DVKVTQSSRYLVKRTGEKVFLECVQDMDHENMFWYRQDPGLGLRLIYFSYDVKMKEKGDIPEGYSVSREKKERFSLILESASTNQTSMYLCASSLAGLGVPEAFFGQGTRLTVV.

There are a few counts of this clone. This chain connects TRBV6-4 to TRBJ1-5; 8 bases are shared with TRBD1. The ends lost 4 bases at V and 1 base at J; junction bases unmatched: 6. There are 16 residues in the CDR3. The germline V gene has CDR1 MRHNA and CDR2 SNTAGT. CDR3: CASSGETGVSNQPQHF. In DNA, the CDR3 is TGTGCCAGCAGTGGAGAGACAGGGGTCAGCAATCAGCCCCAGCATTTT.

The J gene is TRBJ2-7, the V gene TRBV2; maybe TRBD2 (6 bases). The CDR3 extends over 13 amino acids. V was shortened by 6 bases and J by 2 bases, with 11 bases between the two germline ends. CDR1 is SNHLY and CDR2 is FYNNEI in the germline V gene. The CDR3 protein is CASRYGGTYEQYF. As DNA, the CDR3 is TGTGCCAGCAGATACGGAGGGACCTACGAGCAGTACTTC.

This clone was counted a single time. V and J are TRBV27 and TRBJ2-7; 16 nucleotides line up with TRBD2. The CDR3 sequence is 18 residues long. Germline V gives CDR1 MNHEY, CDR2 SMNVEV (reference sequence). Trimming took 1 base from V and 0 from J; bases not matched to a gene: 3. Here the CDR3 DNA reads TGTGCCAGCAGTTTATTTGGGACTAGCGGGAGGGTCTCCTACGAGCAGTACTTC. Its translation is CASSLFGTSGRVSYEQYF.

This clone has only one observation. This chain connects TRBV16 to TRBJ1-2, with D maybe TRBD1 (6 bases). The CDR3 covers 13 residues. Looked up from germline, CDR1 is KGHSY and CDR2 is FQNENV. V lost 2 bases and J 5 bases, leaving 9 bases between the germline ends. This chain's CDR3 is CASSQGTSYGYTF. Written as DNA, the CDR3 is TGTGCCAGCAGCCAAGGGACATCTTATGGCTACACCTTC.